This TCR beta chain was recorded in a study of cytomegalovirus exposure and HLA in healthy donors. On the study more broadly: Genotyping showed 81% of over 350 donors falling in the Caucasian-associated ancestry cluster.

The PCR contained 60 Vbeta and 13 Jbeta primers. Repertoires were generated with immunoSEQ multiplex PCR, while TCRdb's copy carries only in-frame clones and drops some. The sample includes about 200,000 clones, roughly 73% of them seen just once. This CDR3 spans 16 amino acids. Germline CDR1 and CDR2: MNHEY and SVGAGI. The trim removed 4 bases at V and 0 bases at J, leaving 3 bases unmatched. This TCR came from a woman in her thirties in good health and CMV-seronegative. The chain uses TRBV6-5 and TRBJ2-1; TRBD2 agrees at 10 bases. Specimen: PBMCs. CDR3 loop: CASSFLAGVSYNEQFF. CDR3 sequence (DNA): TGTGCCAGCAGTTTCCTAGCGGGAGTCTCCTACAATGAGCAGTTCTTC.